These 27 T cell receptor beta chains were all obtained from the same sample, sequenced in a study of shared clonotypes between healthy human individuals. The table came from immunoSEQ multiplex PCR; TCRdb's copy has only in-frame clones and leaves some out. The sample consists of some 2,400,000 clones, nearly 97% of them appearing once. The material sequenced was naive CD4+ T cells sorted from blood. As for subset: CD45RA+ positively selected. Receptors originate from a man aged 18 to 35 in good health.

This chain connects TRBV27 to TRBJ2-5; 7 nucleotides line up with TRBD1. V lost 3 bases to trimming and J lost 6 bases; unmatched junction nucleotides: 13. The germline V gene encodes CDR1 MNHEY and CDR2 SMNVEV (reference sequence). The CDR3 has 16 amino acids. The CDR3 DNA reads TGTGCCAGCAGTTTCTCCCCACTACAGGGGATAAAGACCCAGTACTTC. Residues: CASSFSPLQGIKTQYF.

This clone appeared a single time. The chain combines TRBV19 with TRBJ2-1; D might be TRBD2 (5 bases). This CDR3 has 14 amino acids. Germline V gene data show CDR1 as LNHDA and CDR2 as SQIVND (reference sequence). V was pared by 7 bases and J by 7 bases, with 17 bases between. CDR3 loop: CASTRSLGRNEQFF. The CDR3 DNA sequence: TGTGCCAGTACGAGGTCACTAGGTCGGAATGAGCAGTTCTTC.

J is TRBJ2-7 and V is TRBV6-5, with a weak D call TRBD1 (5 bases). V was clipped by 6 bases and J by 3 bases, with 15 bases between them. In germline, CDR1 is MNHEY, CDR2 SVGAGI. This CDR3 has 14 amino acids. CDR3 coding DNA: TGTGCCAGCAGACGCAGGGTACCCCTCTACGAGCAGTACTTC. It specifies CASRRRVPLYEQYF.

This sequence joins TRBV6-1 and TRBJ2-2, with D unclear. CDR3 length: 17 amino acids. V was clipped by 0 bases and J by 4 bases, with 15 bases between them. The germline V gene encodes CDR1 MNHNS and CDR2 SASEGT. CDR3 in amino acids: CASSEAGRGSGTGELFF. DNA for the CDR3: TGTGCCAGCAGTGAAGCAGGTCGCGGCTCGGGCACCGGGGAGCTGTTTTTT.

The V gene is TRBV6-1, the J gene TRBJ1-6, with TRBD1 identical over 8 bases. The CDR3 sequence is 17 residues long. The junction had 12 bases not matched to a gene; V was cut back by 2 bases and J by 9 bases. CDR1 is MNHNS, CDR2 SASEGT, per germline. The CDR3 spells CASSEPHGQGASSPLHF. The CDR3 DNA reads TGTGCCAGCAGTGAACCCCATGGTCAGGGGGCTAGTTCACCCCTCCACTTT.

The chain recombines TRBV5-4 with TRBJ2-5; 7 bases are a match to TRBD1. Germline CDR1 reads SGHNT; CDR2 reads YYREEE (reference sequence). The V gene end was trimmed by 0 bases and the J gene end by 2 bases; junction bases not matched to a gene: 7. The CDR3 extends over 16 amino acids. As DNA, the CDR3 is TGTGCCAGCAGCTTGGCAGGGGGACCCTTACAAGAGACCCAGTACTTC. Amino acids: CASSLAGGPLQETQYF.

The chain combines TRBV10-3 with TRBJ2-1, with a possible D match to TRBD1 (5 bases). V was trimmed by 3 bases and J by 3 bases, leaving 12 bases between them. Germline assignment: CDR1 ENHRY and CDR2 SYGVKD. This CDR3 spans 15 amino acids. CDR3 loop: CAISDPGKVYNEQFF. DNA of the CDR3: TGTGCCATCAGTGACCCAGGGAAGGTCTACAATGAGCAGTTCTTC.

This clone was counted between two and nine times. The chain recombines TRBV7-9 with TRBJ1-6; tentatively, D is TRBD1 (5 bases). Per germline, CDR1 SEHNR and CDR2 FQNEAQ (reference sequence). The CDR3 extends over 15 amino acids. V was cut by 5 bases and J by 10 bases, with 18 bases left in between. Here the CDR3 reads CASSNTFGGDSPLHF. In DNA form, the CDR3 reads TGTGCCAGCAGCAACACCTTTGGGGGGGACTCACCCCTCCACTTT.

This chain uses TRBV10-2 with TRBJ2-3; the match to TRBD2 covers 13 bases. Germline V gene data show CDR1 as WSHSY and CDR2 as SAAADI. Losses at the gene ends were 4 bases for V and 7 bases for J; bases not matched to a gene: 5. This CDR3 has 15 residues. For the CDR3, the DNA is TGCGCCAGCAGTGGGACTAGCGGGAGAGAGTATACGCAGTATTTT. Translation gives CASSGTSGREYTQYF.

The rearrangement uses TRBV30 and TRBJ1-2, with 7 bases matching TRBD1. The CDR3 consists of 15 residues. Per the germline V gene, CDR1 is GTSNPN and CDR2 is SVGIG (reference sequence). V shed 1 base, J shed 5 bases, and the junction held 10 bases outside the gene matches. CDR3 coding DNA: TGTGCCTGGAGTGCCACGACAGGGCGGCCTTATGGCTACACCTTC. This sequence encodes CAWSATTGRPYGYTF.

The rearrangement links TRBV5-4 to TRBJ2-1; possible D gene TRBD2, 5 bases. This CDR3 region has 18 residues. Trimming cost V 4 bases and J 0 bases, with 20 bases left between them. Germline V gene lookup returns CDR1 SGHNT and CDR2 YYREEE (reference sequence). The CDR3 loop is CASSEGPARGFSYNEQFF. The CDR3 DNA reads TGTGCCAGCAGCGAGGGCCCCGCTCGGGGTTTCTCCTACAATGAGCAGTTCTTC.

The gene calls are TRBV7-2 and TRBJ2-5; perhaps TRBD2 as D (6 bases). This CDR3 has 15 residues. Germline values: CDR1 SGHTA, CDR2 FQGNSA. Deletions cut 1 base from V and 10 bases from J, with 19 bases between. CDR3 loop: CASSLDWGTSRDQYF. The DNA for the CDR3 is TGTGCCAGCAGCTTAGACTGGGGGACTTCAAGGGACCAGTACTTC.

The DNA of the CDR3 is TGTGCCATCAGTGAAAGTCTCCTCAATGAGCAGTTCTTC. This sequence encodes CAISESLLNEQFF. The V gene is TRBV10-3, the J gene TRBJ2-1; D gene unclear. The ends were cut back, 3 bases at V and 6 bases at J, with 9 bases in the middle. The V gene's germline CDR1 is ENHRY and CDR2 SYGVKD. CDR3 length equals 13 residues.

The V and J genes are TRBV2 and TRBJ2-6; D unclear. The germline CDR1 and CDR2 sequences are SNHLY and FYNNEI. Trimming removed 1 base at V and 0 bases at J, with 7 bases between. The CDR3 runs 16 residues. The CDR3 coding sequence is TGTGCCAGCAGTGAAGGACGCCCCTCTGGGGCCAACGTCCTGACTTTC. Translated: CASSEGRPSGANVLTF.

The chain carries TRBV4-3 and TRBJ2-1; TRBD1 aligns across 7 bases. V lost 4 bases, J lost 8 bases, and 8 bases stayed unmatched. The CDR3 runs 14 residues. Germline V gene data show CDR1 as LGHNA and CDR2 as YSLEER. This CDR3 reads CASSRRQGWDEQFF. Written as DNA, the CDR3 is TGCGCCAGCAGCCGCCGACAGGGCTGGGATGAGCAGTTCTTC.

The V and J genes are TRBV5-8 and TRBJ1-5, with a tentative D call TRBD1 (5 bases). This CDR3 has 14 amino acids. Germline CDR1 reads SGHTS; CDR2 reads YDEGEE. The V gene lost 3 bases and the J gene lost 5 bases, with 12 bases spanning the gap. The CDR3 nucleotides read TGTGCCAGCAGCTCTTGGTCCAGGGATCAGCCCCAGCATTTT. Residues: CASSSWSRDQPQHF.

This chain links TRBV7-2 with TRBJ1-1; D unresolved. Trimming removed 6 bases from V and 0 bases from J, with 14 bases in between. The CDR3 contains 15 residues. CDR1 and CDR2 from the germline V gene are SGHTA and FQGNSA. CDR3 loop: CASRVAPILNTEAFF. The CDR3 DNA reads as TGTGCCAGCAGGGTCGCTCCGATTCTGAACACTGAAGCTTTCTTT.

CDR3 sequence (DNA): TGTGCCAGCAGCTTAGGGCCCGAAACCTTCTTT. Translating gives CASSLGPETFF. The chain couples TRBV5-4 to TRBJ1-1; D gene uncertain. Germline values: CDR1 SGHNT, CDR2 YYREEE (reference sequence). This CDR3 spans 11 amino acids. Trimming pared 2 bases from V and 14 bases from J, leaving 13 bases between.

In the case of this clone: Distinct nucleotide sequences in the sample also encode this CDR3. The V gene is TRBV7-2, the J gene TRBJ1-4; D might be TRBD1 (5 bases). The ends were cut back, 2 bases at V and 8 bases at J, with 15 bases in the middle. Germline V CDR1 and CDR2: SGHTA, FQGNSA. The CDR3 totals 15 residues. CDR3 protein: CASSLSGRDGEKLFF. In DNA form, the CDR3 reads TGTGCCAGCAGCTTATCGGGCAGGGATGGAGAAAAACTGTTTTTT. The full variable domain, with the rest looked up from reference TRBV7-2 and TRBJ1-4, is GAGVSQSPSNKVTEKGKDVELRCDPISGHTALYWYRQSLGQGLEFLIYFQGNSAPDKSGLPSDRFSAERTGGSVSTLTIQRTQQEDSAVYLCASSLSGRDGEKLFFGSGTQLSVL.

This sequence joins TRBV29-1 and TRBJ2-3; unclear D gene. The V gene lost 7 bases and the J gene lost 2 bases, with 16 bases spanning the gap. This CDR3 spans 14 amino acids. Germline CDR1 reads SQVTM; CDR2 reads ANQGSEA. As DNA, the CDR3 is TGCAGCGCCGGGCCGAGACTCTACACAGATACGCAGTATTTT. Protein: CSAGPRLYTDTQYF.

V and J are TRBV30 and TRBJ1-5; no clear D gene. The CDR3 has 19 amino acids. V was cut by 0 bases and J by 3 bases, with 24 bases left in between. Germline lookup yields CDR1 GTSNPN and CDR2 SVGIG (reference sequence). The CDR3 sequence: CAWSVGKTGRSSVNQPQHF. Written as DNA, the CDR3 is TGTGCCTGGAGTGTTGGGAAAACCGGAAGATCCAGCGTCAATCAGCCCCAGCATTTT.

This clone was seen once. The V call is TRBV4-1, the J call TRBJ1-1, with D unresolved. This CDR3 is built from 15 residues. Per germline, CDR1 MGHRA and CDR2 YSYEKL. V lost 1 base and J 0 bases, leaving 9 bases between the germline ends. The CDR3 bases are TGCGCCAGCAGCCAAGGGTCGGCAGTGAACACTGAAGCTTTCTTT. Amino acid sequence: CASSQGSAVNTEAFF.

V usage is TRBV25-1 and J usage is TRBJ2-2, with D perhaps TRBD2 (5 bases). There are 15 residues in the CDR3. The germline V gene encodes CDR1 MGHDK and CDR2 SYGVNS. Trimming pared 3 bases from V and 4 bases from J, leaving 12 bases between. The CDR3 DNA sequence: TGTGCCAGCAGTGATGGGAGACGGGGCACCGGGGAGCTGTTTTTT. Protein sequence: CASSDGRRGTGELFF.

V gene TRBV19 combines with J gene TRBJ1-2; D gene ambiguous. V lost 8 bases, J lost 4 bases, and 11 bases lay in between. The CDR3 covers 12 residues. From germline, CDR1 is LNHDA and CDR2 SQIVND (reference sequence). The CDR3 DNA is TGTGCCAGTTGCGAGGGCCCCTATGGCTACACCTTC. Translation: CASCEGPYGYTF.

The CDR3 region is CAISQLAGALNTGELFF. In DNA, the CDR3 is TGTGCCATCAGCCAACTAGCGGGAGCTCTTAACACCGGGGAGCTGTTTTTT. V and J are TRBV10-3 and TRBJ2-2; 11 nucleotides agree with TRBD2. The CDR3 has 17 amino acids. V dropped 6 bases and J dropped 2; count of bases not matched to a gene: 8. From germline, CDR1 is ENHRY and CDR2 SYGVKD.

The J gene is TRBJ1-1, the V gene TRBV11-2, with D perhaps matching TRBD1 (5 bases). Germline lookup yields CDR1 SGHAT and CDR2 FQNNGV. The CDR3 consists of 15 residues. The V end lost 0 bases, the J end lost 3 bases, and 11 bases lay between the germline ends. The CDR3 loop reads CASSLDLGRHTEAFF. Written as DNA, the CDR3 is TGTGCCAGCAGCTTAGATTTGGGACGTCACACTGAAGCTTTCTTT.

This chain uses TRBV13 with TRBJ2-3; 8 bases are shared with TRBD2. After removal of 5 bases from V and 2 bases from J, the junction contained 6 bases not matched to a gene. Germline V gene data show CDR1 as PRHDT and CDR2 as FYEKMQ (reference sequence). CDR3 length: 15 residues. The chain's CDR3 is CASSRERGLTDTQYF. In nucleotides, the CDR3 is TGTGCCAGCAGCCGTGAGCGGGGGCTCACAGATACGCAGTATTTT.